The 21 T cell receptor beta chains below were found in one sample sequenced in a study of shared clonotypes between healthy human individuals. Sequencing was performed with immunoSEQ multiplex PCR; in TCRdb, only in-frame clones are kept and a portion is missing. The sample holds more than 850,000 clones, around 78% seen once. The specimen sequenced was memory CD4+ T cells from PBMCs. This sample's subset: CD45RA-negative fraction. Receptor source: a man younger than 35 in good health. Some clones in this sample may be carry-over from other donors' samples.

The rearrangement joins TRBV11-1 to TRBJ1-2, with D maybe TRBD1 (5 bases). Trimming stripped 4 bases from V and 8 bases from J, with 20 bases between. Germline assignment: CDR1 SGHAT and CDR2 FQDESV (reference sequence). This CDR3 spans 15 amino acids. CDR3 in amino acids: CASSYTSGTPGGYTF. The CDR3 bases are TGTGCCAGCAGCTATACCTCCGGGACTCCAGGAGGCTACACCTTC.

The chain recombines TRBV7-8 with TRBJ2-1, with 8 bases aligning to TRBD2. The junction had 14 bases not matched to a gene; V was cut back by 3 bases and J by 7 bases. Germline V lookup: CDR1 SGHVS, CDR2 FQNEAQ. This CDR3 spans 17 amino acids. The CDR3 is CASSFLTGLEEGNEQFF. The DNA for the CDR3 is TGTGCCAGCAGCTTCCTTACGGGACTAGAAGAGGGGAATGAGCAGTTCTTC.

This clone was seen at least ten times. The chain links TRBV11-1 to TRBJ2-6; D might be TRBD1 (5 bases). V was pared by 7 bases and J by 1 base, with 14 bases between. There are 16 residues in the CDR3. Germline V gene data show CDR1 as SGHAT and CDR2 as FQDESV (reference sequence). The DNA for the CDR3 is TGTGCCAGCATCTCCCGGAACAGGTCTGGGGCCAACGTCCTGACTTTC. Protein sequence: CASISRNRSGANVLTF. Variable domain in full (rest from reference TRBV11-1 and TRBJ2-6): EAEVAQSPRYKITEKSQAVAFWCDPISGHATLYWYRQILGQGPELLVQFQDESVVDDSQLPKDRFSAERLKGVDSTLKIQPAELGDSAMYLCASISRNRSGANVLTFGAGSRLTVL.

This chain connects TRBV19 to TRBJ2-5, with 11 bases matching TRBD1. V dropped 3 bases and J dropped 5; count of bases not matched to a gene: 8. The CDR3 covers 16 residues. Germline V gives CDR1 LNHDA, CDR2 SQIVND (reference sequence). CDR3 in DNA: TGTGCCAGTAGTATCTCTGGACAGGGGGCGCAGGAGACCCAGTACTTC. Translated, it gives CASSISGQGAQETQYF.

The chain carries TRBV19 and TRBJ1-1, with TRBD1 identical over 8 bases. CDR1 and CDR2 from the germline V gene are LNHDA and SQIVND (reference sequence). After removal of 3 bases from V and 1 base from J, the junction contained 1 base not matched to a gene. The CDR3 length is 14 residues. CDR3 nucleotide sequence: TGTGCCAGTAGTATCGGACAGGGGAACACTGAAGCTTTCTTT. Its protein product is CASSIGQGNTEAFF.

This chain links TRBV18 with TRBJ1-4, with a possible D match to TRBD1 (5 bases). Deletions cut 1 base from V and 0 bases from J, with 15 bases between. The CDR3 length is 18 residues. The V gene's germline CDR1 is KGHSH and CDR2 LQKENI. The CDR3 region has the DNA TGTGCCAGCTCACCACTAAGACAGATGGCTGCAACTAATGAAAAACTGTTTTTT. Its translation is CASSPLRQMAATNEKLFF.

This clone was seen more than once but under ten times. The CDR3 carries no conserved terminal phenylalanine or tryptophan, so it likely arises from a read error. The chain uses TRBV5-4 and TRBJ1-1, with D possibly being TRBD1 (5 bases). V lost 5 bases to trimming and J lost 8 bases, with 13 bases between them. Germline loops: CDR1 SGHNT, CDR2 YYREEE (reference sequence). This CDR3 contains 12 residues. The chain's CDR3 is CASRRSGLEAFC. For the CDR3, the DNA is TGTGCCAGCAGAAGGTCGGGGCTCGAAGCTTTCTGT.

V gene TRBV5-4 combines with J gene TRBJ2-3, with D possibly matching TRBD1 (6 bases). Trimming took off 0 bases at V and 4 bases at J, with 12 bases between the two ends. The CDR3 runs 15 residues. Germline V gene data show CDR1 as SGHNT and CDR2 as YYREEE (reference sequence). Here the CDR3 reads CASSLAKGVADTQYF. The DNA for the CDR3 is TGTGCCAGCAGCTTGGCCAAGGGGGTGGCAGATACGCAGTATTTT.

The J gene is TRBJ2-1, the V gene TRBV2; 12 bases line up with TRBD2. Trimming removed 10 bases from V and 4 bases from J; junction bases left unmatched: 8. CDR1 and CDR2 from the germline V gene are SNHLY and FYNNEI. This CDR3 is built from 15 residues. CDR3 amino acids: CATLPGLAGYNEQFF. The CDR3 DNA is TGTGCCACGTTACCGGGACTAGCGGGTTACAATGAGCAGTTCTTC.

A word on this clone: The same CDR3 can be traced to other DNA sequences in this sample. J is TRBJ1-1 and V is TRBV5-4, with D maybe TRBD1 (6 bases). V lost 5 bases, J lost 0 bases, and 11 bases lay in between. Germline V CDR1 and CDR2: SGHNT, YYREEE (reference sequence). This CDR3 is 14 amino acids long. The CDR3 protein is CASSLGGMNTEAFF. As DNA, the CDR3 is TGTGCCAGCAGTTTAGGGGGAATGAACACTGAAGCTTTCTTT.

As for this clone: A far larger clone is only one base removed, so a read error is likely. The chain has TRBV19 and TRBJ1-5; D not resolved. This CDR3 is built from 12 residues. Germline V gene lookup returns CDR1 LNHDA and CDR2 SQIVND (reference sequence). The CDR3 is CASSERYQSQHF. The CDR3 DNA follows: TGTGCCAGTAGTGAGCGATATCAGTCCCAGCATTTT.

The chain employs TRBV5-1 and TRBJ2-5; 7 bases fit TRBD1. The length of the CDR3 is 19 residues. Trimming at V came to 1 base and at J to 2 bases, leaving 17 bases not matched to a gene. CDR1 and CDR2 (germline): SGHRS, YFSETQ. This CDR3 reads CASSLYRTGPKTRQETQYF. The CDR3 nucleotides read TGCGCCAGCAGCTTGTACAGGACAGGACCGAAGACTCGACAAGAGACCCAGTACTTC.

The V call is TRBV7-2, the J call TRBJ1-3; unclear D gene. Trimming stripped 0 bases from V and 0 bases from J, with 9 bases between. CDR3 length equals 16 residues. Germline lookup yields CDR1 SGHTA and CDR2 FQGNSA. CDR3 sequence reads: CASSLAMSNSGNTIYF. CDR3 in DNA: TGTGCCAGCAGCTTAGCCATGAGCAACTCTGGAAACACCATATATTTT.

The chain links TRBV5-4 to TRBJ2-5; no clear D. V lost 5 bases and J lost 4, with 15 bases in between. Germline CDR1 is SGHNT and CDR2 is YYREEE (reference sequence). The CDR3 covers 14 residues. The CDR3 region has the DNA TGTGCCAGCAGACCTGCCGGTTCGGGAGAGACCCAGTACTTC. Its translation is CASRPAGSGETQYF.

This sequence joins TRBV10-3 and TRBJ2-1, with 7 bases matching TRBD2. The J segment lost 0 bases and the V segment lost 6 bases, leaving 5 bases of the junction unmatched. The CDR3 is 15 residues long. Per the germline V gene, CDR1 is ENHRY and CDR2 is SYGVKD. In DNA, the CDR3 is TGTGCCATCAGGCGGGGCGGGAGCTCCTACAATGAGCAGTTCTTC. It is translated as CAIRRGGSSYNEQFF.

The table lists this clone with a count of one. The chain links TRBV5-1 to TRBJ1-2; D gene uncertain. The germline V gene has CDR1 SGHRS and CDR2 YFSETQ. V lost 1 base, J lost 5 bases, and 15 bases lay in between. CDR3 length: 15 amino acids. For the CDR3, the DNA is TGCGCCAGCAGCTTGTACGCCGGGGAACGTTATGGCTACACCTTC. It codes for CASSLYAGERYGYTF.

This chain joins TRBV4-2 and TRBJ2-5, with D possibly TRBD1 on 6 matching bases. Germline lookup yields CDR1 LGHNA and CDR2 YNFKEQ. The CDR3 sequence is 13 residues long. V lost 2 bases, J lost 7 bases, and 11 bases lay in between. Here the CDR3 DNA reads TGTGCCAGCAGCCAATTACGAGGGGGGACCCAGTACTTC. Protein: CASSQLRGGTQYF.

This clone was found a few times. V gene TRBV30 combines with J gene TRBJ1-1; D ambiguous. This CDR3 contains 12 residues. Germline assignment: CDR1 GTSNPN and CDR2 SVGIG (reference sequence). The V and J ends lost 8 bases and 5 bases respectively, with 15 bases between them. This chain's CDR3 is CAVDRGTTEAFF. DNA for the CDR3: TGTGCCGTAGACCGGGGAACGACTGAAGCTTTCTTT.

The V and J genes are TRBV5-4 and TRBJ2-3; TRBD2 matches 8 bases. V lost 4 bases to trimming and J lost 4 bases; unmatched junction nucleotides: 5. Germline V gene data show CDR1 as SGHNT and CDR2 as YYREEE (reference sequence). The CDR3 covers 14 residues. CDR3 sequence: CASSPGGRPDTQYF. The CDR3 region has the DNA TGTGCCAGCAGCCCGGGGGGGCGCCCAGATACGCAGTATTTT.

This sequence joins TRBV5-1 and TRBJ1-2; maybe TRBD1 (5 bases). The germline V gene encodes CDR1 SGHRS and CDR2 YFSETQ. Trimming cost V 5 bases and J 2 bases, with 13 bases left between them. The CDR3 consists of 14 residues. CDR3 bases: TGCGCCAGCAGTCGAGGGACCGAAAACTATGGCTACACCTTC. It codes for CASSRGTENYGYTF.

The gene calls are TRBV19 and TRBJ2-7; TRBD2 matches at 12 bases. Germline V gives CDR1 LNHDA, CDR2 SQIVND (reference sequence). CDR3 length: 15 residues. V shed 5 bases, J shed 3 bases, and the junction held 5 bases outside the gene matches. The CDR3 loop reads CASSQTSGSLYEQYF. CDR3 DNA: TGTGCCAGTAGTCAGACTAGCGGGAGTCTCTACGAGCAGTACTTC.